This TCR beta chain derives from a study of beta chain features in type 1 diabetes. Study-level results: It was possible that PCR favored shorter templates, equally so in patients and controls. A definitive answer on HLA type influencing TCRB rearrangement was not reached here.

About this clone: The antigen is undetermined.

Each sorted population was over 95% pure. The whole isolated RNA underwent reverse transcription, so sequencing captured expressed TCRB transcripts. The assay was immunoSEQ multiplex PCR, and TCRdb's table has in-frame clones only and misses some. The table has hundreds of thousands of clones, roughly 11% seen once. V shed 0 bases and J 5 bases; nucleotides not matched to a gene: 11. Germline CDR1 reads SNHLY; CDR2 reads FYNNEI. CDR3 length: 17 amino acids. The TCR sequence derives from a woman aged 30 to 39 in good health. The sample was naive CD4+ T cells from blood. The V and J genes are TRBV2 and TRBJ2-5; 8 bases are shared with TRBD2. Written as DNA, the CDR3 is TGTGCCAGCAGTGAAGCGCTGCTAGCGGGCCGGCGGGAGACCCAGTACTTC. This sequence encodes CASSEALLAGRRETQYF.